These 7 T cell receptor beta chains originate from one sample sequenced in a study of somatic mutations in cytotoxic T cells in rheumatoid arthritis. Some clones are missing from TCRdb's copy, which holds only in-frame ones; the method was immunoSEQ multiplex PCR. The sample lists almost 20,000 clones; around 85% were seen once. The specimen was CD8+ T cells sorted from blood. These receptors all come from a man aged 40-55 years in good health.

The chain links TRBV5-6 to TRBJ2-7; D is unresolved. Trimming took off 4 bases at V and 3 bases at J, with 5 bases between the two ends. The CDR3 sequence is 11 residues long. Germline V gene sequence: CDR1 SGHDT, CDR2 YYEEEE. CDR3 sequence (DNA): TGTGCCAGCAGCACCAACTACGAGCAGTACTTC. It codes for CASSTNYEQYF.

This clone appeared a single time. This chain uses TRBV27 with TRBJ1-5; D unresolved. CDR1 is MNHEY and CDR2 is SMNVEV in the germline V gene (reference sequence). The CDR3 sequence is 15 residues long. V lost 6 bases to trimming and J lost 1 base, with 13 bases between them. The CDR3 loop is CASSSQFSSNQPQHF. Written as DNA, the CDR3 is TGTGCCAGCAGCTCACAGTTCTCCAGCAATCAGCCCCAGCATTTT.

The rearrangement joins TRBV14 to TRBJ2-1; 8 bases map to TRBD1. Germline values: CDR1 SGHDN, CDR2 FVKESK. V lost 6 bases, J lost 4 bases, and 5 bases stayed unmatched. The CDR3 totals 14 residues. In nucleotides, the CDR3 is TGTGCCAGCAGTCACAGGGGGAGGTACAATGAGCAGTTCTTC. Its protein is CASSHRGRYNEQFF.

The gene calls are TRBV27 and TRBJ1-1, with D possibly TRBD1 on 5 matching bases. CDR3 size: 15 residues. V lost 2 bases and J 1 base, leaving 11 bases between the germline ends. Germline loops: CDR1 MNHEY, CDR2 SMNVEV (reference sequence). CDR3 DNA: TGTGCCAGCAGTTTAGGGGGTTTAGGGAACACTGAAGCTTTCTTT. Translation gives CASSLGGLGNTEAFF.

J is TRBJ1-2 and V is TRBV6-6, with TRBD1 identical over 8 bases. Germline CDR1 reads MNHNY; CDR2 reads SVGAGI (reference sequence). The length of the CDR3 is 15 residues. V was pared by 7 bases and J by 8 bases, with 15 bases of the junction left unmatched. The CDR3 DNA sequence: TGTGCCAGCACCCTAACAGGGGGTGGTAGAGAAGGCTACACCTTC. The encoded protein is CASTLTGGGREGYTF.

This clone has only one observation. The chain uses TRBV28 and TRBJ2-7; tentatively, D is TRBD2 (6 bases). The CDR3 is 13 residues long. Germline V CDR1 and CDR2: MDHEN, SYDVKM. Trimming pared 3 bases from V and 7 bases from J, leaving 13 bases between. The CDR3 protein is CASSFSAAGEQYF. Written as DNA, the CDR3 is TGTGCCAGCAGTTTCAGCGCGGCGGGGGAGCAGTACTTC.

This clone rates as large. The chain joins TRBV4-3 to TRBJ1-5; D unclear. V lost 0 bases and J lost 0, with 6 bases in between. The CDR3 is made up of 15 amino acids. Germline lookup yields CDR1 LGHNA and CDR2 YSLEER. The CDR3 here is CASSQDPDSNQPQHF. The CDR3, as DNA: TGCGCCAGCAGCCAAGATCCGGATAGCAATCAGCCCCAGCATTTT.